The T cell receptor (beta chain) under discussion was sequenced for a study of blood T cell repertoires in COVID-19. The participants were between about 18 and 90 years old and came from under 25 US areas. The CDR3 is 17 residues long. V shed 1 base and J shed 1 base, with 11 bases lying between them. Germline V gives CDR1 MDHEN, CDR2 SYDVKM. Profiling relied on immunoSEQ multiplex PCR, and the TCRdb table lists in-frame clones only, not all of them. The data contain roughly 290,000 clones, roughly 89% of them singletons. This clonotype was obtained from a woman between 18 and 29 years old with acute COVID-19. Source material: PBMCs or T cells enriched from blood (not recorded which). The rearrangement links TRBV28 to TRBJ1-6; TRBD1 might be the D (6 bases). In DNA, the CDR3 is TGTGCCAGCAGTTTATCGGACAGTTTTTCCTATAATTCACCCCTCCACTTT. Its translation: CASSLSDSFSYNSPLHF. Filled out from reference TRBV28 and TRBJ1-6, the complete variable domain reads DVKVTQSSRYLVKRTGEKVFLECVQDMDHENMFWYRQDPGLGLRLIYFSYDVKMKEKGDIPEGYSVSREKKERFSLILESASTNQTSMYLCASSLSDSFSYNSPLHFGNGTRLTVT.